The rows below give T cell receptor beta chains drawn from one sample of a study of shared clonotypes between healthy human individuals. Repertoires were generated with immunoSEQ multiplex PCR, while TCRdb's copy carries only in-frame clones and drops some. The data contain about 460,000 clones, about 74% of them singletons. Material for sequencing was PBMCs. These receptors were taken from a middle-aged woman in good health. Some clones in this sample may be carry-over from other donors' samples. Both conserved end residues are part of each CDR3. Each record gives: V gene, D gene, J gene, clone size, CDR3 protein, CDR3 DNA. D genes are given only for firm matches. Clone size appears in some rows only: once, few, many, or a class for an expanded clone.

TRBV6-5	TRBD2	TRBJ2-5	NA	CASGGGETQYF	TGTGCCAGCGGCGGGGGAGAGACCCAGTACTTC
TRBV6-1	NA	TRBJ2-2	NA	CASSEDLANTGELFF	TGTGCCAGCAGTGAGGACCTCGCGAACACCGGGGAGCTGTTTTTT
TRBV5-1	NA	TRBJ1-1	NA	CASSEPTGEAFF	TGCGCCAGCAGCGAGCCGACGGGAGAAGCTTTCTTT
TRBV6-1	TRBD1	TRBJ2-3	NA	CASSERDRVGTDTQYF	TGTGCCAGCAGTGAACGGGACAGGGTTGGCACAGATACGCAGTATTTT
TRBV7-2	TRBD2	TRBJ2-7	NA	CASSFGTSGGYEQYF	TGTGCCAGCAGCTTCGGGACTAGCGGGGGTTACGAGCAGTACTTC
TRBV7-9	TRBD2	TRBJ2-1	NA	CASSLVASGMDEQFF	TGTGCCAGCAGCTTAGTCGCTAGCGGGATGGATGAGCAGTTCTTC
TRBV29-1	NA	TRBJ2-3	NA	CSGRGGSSTDTQYF	TGCAGCGGTCGCGGCGGATCTAGCACAGATACGCAGTATTTT
TRBV2	NA	TRBJ1-1	NA	CASLVGMNTEAFF	TGTGCCAGCCTGGTGGGAATGAACACTGAAGCTTTCTTT
TRBV15	NA	TRBJ2-5	few	CATSRDLYQETQYF	TGTGCCACCAGCAGAGACCTGTACCAAGAGACCCAGTACTTC
TRBV18	TRBD1	TRBJ1-2	NA	CASSPGTGGSGNYGYTF	TGTGCCAGCTCCCCTGGGACAGGGGGCTCGGGGAACTATGGCTACACCTTC
TRBV7-9	TRBD2	TRBJ2-7	NA	CASTPGLAAYEQYF	TGTGCCAGCACCCCGGGACTAGCGGCCTACGAGCAGTACTTC
TRBV6-1	TRBD2	TRBJ2-2	NA	CASSAQPGLASGELLF	TGTGCCAGCAGTGCACAACCGGGACTAGCGTCCGGGGAGCTGCTTTTT
TRBV2	NA	TRBJ2-7	few	CASKARPNLDEQYF	TGTGCCAGCAAAGCGCGTCCAAATCTCGACGAGCAGTACTTC
TRBV4-1	NA	TRBJ1-5	NA	CASSQVFQGPSEGNQPQHF	TGCGCCAGCAGCCAAGTTTTCCAGGGCCCCTCGGAGGGCAATCAGCCCCAGCATTTT
TRBV6-1	NA	TRBJ2-1	few	CASRVGGLNEQFF	TGTGCCAGCAGGGTGGGCGGGTTAAATGAGCAGTTCTTC
TRBV5-1	TRBD2	TRBJ2-3	NA	CASSSPGVAGDTQYF	TGCGCCAGCAGCTCACCAGGGGTAGCGGGGGATACGCAGTATTTT
TRBV5-1	NA	TRBJ2-7	NA	CASSLAGAGYGYEQYF	TGCGCCAGCAGCTTGGCCGGAGCAGGTTACGGCTACGAGCAGTACTTC
TRBV5-1	TRBD1	TRBJ2-7	NA	CASSPRQGAVDQAYEQYF	TGCGCCAGCAGCCCTAGACAGGGGGCGGTCGACCAAGCCTACGAGCAGTACTTC
TRBV6-5	NA	TRBJ1-1	NA	CASSYGHRNTEAFF	TGTGCCAGCAGTTACGGACATCGGAACACTGAAGCTTTCTTT
TRBV6-5	TRBD2	TRBJ2-1	NA	CASRLLAGVGNEQFF	TGTGCCAGCAGGCTACTAGCGGGAGTCGGTAATGAGCAGTTCTTC
TRBV7-2	NA	TRBJ1-4	once	CASSLRGDTYNEKLFF	TGTGCCAGCAGCTTAAGGGGGGACACCTATAATGAAAAACTGTTTTTT
TRBV5-1	NA	TRBJ2-5	NA	CASSLFGAGTGQETQYF	TGCGCCAGCAGCTTGTTTGGAGCGGGAACAGGGCAAGAGACCCAGTACTTC
TRBV4-2	NA	TRBJ2-7	few	CASSQGLEGSYEQYF	TGTGCCAGCAGCCAAGGCTTGGAGGGCTCCTACGAGCAGTACTTC
TRBV27	TRBD1	TRBJ1-1	NA	CASSYQQGARTEAFF	TGTGCCAGCAGTTACCAACAGGGGGCCAGAACTGAAGCTTTCTTT
TRBV28	NA	TRBJ2-1	NA	CASSLGPGRSYNEQFF	TGTGCCAGCAGTTTGGGACCAGGGAGATCCTACAATGAGCAGTTCTTC
TRBV10-1	TRBD2	TRBJ2-1	NA	CASSESVTSGIYNEQFF	TGCGCCAGCAGTGAGTCGGTGACTAGCGGAATATACAATGAGCAGTTCTTC
TRBV6-5	TRBD2	TRBJ2-7	NA	CASSYETAGVYEQYF	TGTGCCAGCAGTTACGAAACTGCGGGAGTCTACGAGCAGTACTTC
TRBV7-9	TRBD2	TRBJ2-7	NA	CASSLVISRRGRGYEQYF	TGTGCCAGCAGCTTAGTTATTTCTCGACGAGGGAGGGGCTACGAGCAGTACTTC
TRBV29-1	NA	TRBJ1-2	NA	CSAGTFSFQGYTF	TGCAGCGCTGGGACCTTTTCATTTCAAGGCTACACCTTC
TRBV27	NA	TRBJ2-2	NA	CASSVTPGGELFF	TGTGCCAGCAGTGTGACACCTGGGGGGGAGCTGTTTTTT
TRBV2	NA	TRBJ2-1	NA	CASLGYNEQFF	TGTGCCAGCTTGGGGTACAATGAGCAGTTCTTC
TRBV28	TRBD1	TRBJ1-5	NA	CASKGVGGWQPQHF	TGTGCCAGCAAAGGGGTAGGGGGCTGGCAGCCCCAGCATTTT
TRBV6-1	NA	TRBJ1-5	few	CASSKEADQPQRF	TGTGCCAGCAGTAAAGAGGCCGATCAGCCCCAGCGTTTT
TRBV20-1	NA	TRBJ2-7	NA	CSVPSSYEQYF	TGCAGTGTCCCCTCTAGTTACGAGCAGTACTTC
TRBV7-9	NA	TRBJ2-7	NA	CASSPVLQVSEQYF	TGTGCCAGCAGCCCTGTGTTACAGGTCAGCGAGCAGTACTTC
TRBV29-1	NA	TRBJ2-2	NA	CSVAPRTGELFF	TGCAGCGTTGCCCCCAGGACCGGGGAGCTGTTTTTT
TRBV27	NA	TRBJ1-1	NA	CASSLRAYTEAFF	TGTGCCAGCAGTTTAAGGGCCTACACTGAAGCTTTCTTT
TRBV10-3	NA	TRBJ1-4	NA	CAISSGASTNEKLFF	TGTGCCATCAGCTCAGGGGCCTCAACTAATGAAAAACTGTTTTTT
TRBV18	NA	TRBJ2-7	once	CASSPGQVSSYEQYF	TGTGCCAGCTCACCAGGGCAGGTGAGCTCCTACGAGCAGTACTTC
TRBV4-1	NA	TRBJ2-1	NA	CASSQDSQGGNEQFF	TGCGCCAGCAGCCAAGATAGTCAGGGAGGAAATGAGCAGTTCTTC
TRBV29-1	TRBD1	TRBJ1-2	NA	CSVGTGYYGYTF	TGCAGCGTAGGGACAGGTTATTATGGCTACACCTTC